The 10 T cell receptor beta chains in this list originate from one sample, sequenced in a study of cytomegalovirus exposure and HLA in healthy donors. TCRdb's copy holds only in-frame clones and misses some; the assay was immunoSEQ multiplex PCR. The data contain a few hundred thousand clones, around 86% of them seen just once; the ten biggest clones take up 0.83%. The specimen was PBMCs. The receptors were gathered from a woman aged 18-29 years in good health and CMV-seronegative.

This chain uses TRBV13 with TRBJ2-5, with 9 bases matching TRBD1. Germline trimming cut 5 bases from V and 3 bases from J; bases unmatched to any gene: 7. In germline, CDR1 is PRHDT, CDR2 FYEKMQ (reference sequence). The CDR3 is 15 amino acids. The CDR3 DNA is TGTGCCAGCAGCCCGCGGACAGGGGATGAAGAGACCCAGTACTTC. It specifies CASSPRTGDEETQYF.

J is TRBJ1-3 and V is TRBV4-2, with no clear D. The CDR3 totals 18 residues. Germline loops: CDR1 LGHNA, CDR2 YNFKEQ. V lost 0 bases and J lost 0, with 15 bases in between. The CDR3 reads CASSQDGGLPNSGNTIYF. DNA of the CDR3: TGTGCCAGCAGCCAAGACGGCGGTCTTCCAAACTCTGGAAACACCATATATTTT.

The chain uses TRBV5-1 and TRBJ1-2; 7 bases fit TRBD1. Germline assignment: CDR1 SGHRS and CDR2 YFSETQ. The CDR3 extends over 16 amino acids. V shed 0 bases and J 4 bases; nucleotides not matched to a gene: 9. The CDR3 DNA reads TGCGCCAGCAGCTTGGCCGGGGGACAGCTCCCCTATGGCTACACCTTC. It yields the protein CASSLAGGQLPYGYTF.

This clone was detected a few times. The chain recombines TRBV4-2 with TRBJ1-1; 7 bases match TRBD1. V lost 5 bases, J lost 1 base, and 4 bases stayed unmatched. The V gene's germline CDR1 is LGHNA and CDR2 YNFKEQ. This CDR3 has 14 residues. CDR3 in amino acids: CASSSRQGNTEAFF. The CDR3 nucleotides read TGTGCCAGCAGCTCTCGACAGGGGAACACTGAAGCTTTCTTT.

A note on this clone: The same CDR3 arises from other DNA sequences in this sample as well. The rearrangement links TRBV6-5 to TRBJ1-5, with 8 bases that match TRBD1. CDR3 length equals 15 residues. Germline CDR1 is MNHEY and CDR2 is SVGAGI. V gave up 0 bases and J gave up 2 bases; unmatched junction bases: 0. The CDR3 DNA reads TGTGCCAGCAGTTACTCGGGACAGGGCAATCAGCCCCAGCATTTT. Translation: CASSYSGQGNQPQHF.

V usage is TRBV5-8 and J usage is TRBJ1-4, with TRBD1 identical over 8 bases. CDR3 size: 14 residues. The V gene's germline CDR1 is SGHTS and CDR2 YDEGEE. V trimming: 0 bases; J trimming: 5 bases; junction bases outside the gene matches: 0. In DNA, the CDR3 is TGTGCCAGCAGCTTGGGGACAGGGAATGAAAAACTGTTTTTT. Translated: CASSLGTGNEKLFF. Full variable domain (outside the CDR3, taken from reference TRBV5-8 and TRBJ1-4): EAGVTQSPTHLIKTRGQQATLRCSPISGHTSVYWYQQALGLGLQFLLWYDEGEERNRGNFPPRFSGRQFPNYSSELNVNALELEDSALYLCASSLGTGNEKLFFGSGTQLSVL.

The genes are TRBV2 and TRBJ2-5; 7 positions match TRBD2. CDR3 length: 15 amino acids. Germline lookup yields CDR1 SNHLY and CDR2 FYNNEI. V dropped 0 bases and J dropped 4; count of bases not matched to a gene: 5. CDR3 bases: TGTGCCAGCAGTGAAGCGGGCAGGGAGGGAGAGACCCAGTACTTC. Its protein product is CASSEAGREGETQYF.

The chain links TRBV11-1 to TRBJ2-7, with TRBD2 identical over 7 bases. CDR1 SGHAT and CDR2 FQDESV come from the germline V gene (reference sequence). The V and J ends lost 4 bases and 2 bases, in that order; junction bases with no gene match: 2. This CDR3 contains 13 residues. For the CDR3, the DNA is TGTGCCAGCAGCTCTAGCGGACCCTACGAGCAGTACTTC. It codes for CASSSSGPYEQYF.

The chain joins TRBV29-1 to TRBJ2-7; 7 bases line up with TRBD1. With 1 base clipped from V and 5 bases from J, the junction kept 5 bases outside the gene matches. The CDR3 is made up of 13 amino acids. Germline V gene sequence: CDR1 SQVTM, CDR2 ANQGSEA. Written as DNA, the CDR3 is TGCAGCGTTGAAGGACAGGGCGGCAACGAGCAGTACTTC. Its translation: CSVEGQGGNEQYF.

This clone has only one observation. V usage is TRBV9 and J usage is TRBJ2-7; the D gene is possibly TRBD2 (6 bases). Trimming took off 5 bases at V and 2 bases at J, with 14 bases between the two ends. The CDR3 extends over 14 amino acids. In germline, CDR1 is SGDLS, CDR2 YYNGEE. The CDR3 region is CASSWGGGTYEQYF. Here the CDR3 DNA reads TGTGCCAGCAGTTGGGGCGGAGGGACCTACGAGCAGTACTTC.